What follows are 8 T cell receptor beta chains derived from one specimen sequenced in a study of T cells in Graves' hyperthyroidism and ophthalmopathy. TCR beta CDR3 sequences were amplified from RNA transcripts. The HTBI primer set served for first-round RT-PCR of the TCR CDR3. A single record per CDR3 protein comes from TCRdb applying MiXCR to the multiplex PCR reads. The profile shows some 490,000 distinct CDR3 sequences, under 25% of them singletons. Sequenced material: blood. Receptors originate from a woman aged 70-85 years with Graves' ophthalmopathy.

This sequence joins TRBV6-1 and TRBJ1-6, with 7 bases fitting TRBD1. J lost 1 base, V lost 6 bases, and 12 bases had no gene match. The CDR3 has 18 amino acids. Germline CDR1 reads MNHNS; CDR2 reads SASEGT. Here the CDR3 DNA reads TGTGCCAGCAGCCCAGACAGGGCGGCAAGGTCCTATAATTCACCCCTCCACTTT. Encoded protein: CASSPDRAARSYNSPLHF.

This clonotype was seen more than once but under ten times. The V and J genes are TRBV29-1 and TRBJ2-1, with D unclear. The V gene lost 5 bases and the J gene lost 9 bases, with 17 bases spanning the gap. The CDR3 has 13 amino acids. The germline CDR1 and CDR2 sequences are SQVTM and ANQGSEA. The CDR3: CSVYVSSPGEQFF. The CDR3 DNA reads TGCAGCGTTTATGTATCAAGCCCGGGTGAGCAGTTCTTC.

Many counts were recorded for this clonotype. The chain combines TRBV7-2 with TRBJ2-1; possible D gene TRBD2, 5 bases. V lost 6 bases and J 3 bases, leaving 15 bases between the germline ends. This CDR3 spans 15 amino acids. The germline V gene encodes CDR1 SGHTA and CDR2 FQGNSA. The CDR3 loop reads CASSRSGGNYNEQFF. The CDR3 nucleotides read TGTGCCAGCAGTCGAAGCGGCGGAAACTACAATGAGCAGTTCTTC.

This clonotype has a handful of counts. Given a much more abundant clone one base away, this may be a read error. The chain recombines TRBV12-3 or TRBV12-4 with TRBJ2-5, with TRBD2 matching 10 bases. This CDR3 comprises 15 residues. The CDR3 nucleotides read TGTGCCAGCGGTTTATCCAGCGGGAGGGGAGAGACCCAGTACTTC. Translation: CASGLSSGRGETQYF.

In DNA, the CDR3 is TGTGCCAGCAGCGATCGGACTAGCGGGAGGGTTTTCGATGAGCAGTTCTTC. Protein sequence: CASSDRTSGRVFDEQFF. The chain combines TRBV27 with TRBJ2-1, with TRBD2 identical over 15 bases. Germline lookup yields CDR1 MNHEY and CDR2 SMNVEV (reference sequence). Germline trimming cut 6 bases from V and 8 bases from J; bases unmatched to any gene: 11. This CDR3 spans 17 amino acids.

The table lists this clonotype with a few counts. CDR3 coding DNA: TGTGCCAGCAGGAAGGGAGTTACGAACACTGAAGCTTTCTTT. Its translation: CASRKGVTNTEAFF. The chain is built from TRBV6-1 and TRBJ1-1, with unresolved D. Germline CDR1 and CDR2: MNHNS and SASEGT. The CDR3 loop spans 14 amino acids. Between the trimmed V and J ends, which lost 6 bases and 1 base, there was a span of 12 bases.

The CDR3 DNA reads as TGTGCCAGCAGTTACGACGACAGTACCCTGGGATTGGGCTATGGCTACACCTTC. It yields the protein CASSYDDSTLGLGYGYTF. The chain recombines TRBV6-6 with TRBJ1-2; a possible D gene is TRBD1 (5 bases). The CDR3 sequence is 18 residues long. V was shortened by 2 bases and J by 4 bases, with 23 bases between the two germline ends. The V gene's germline CDR1 is MNHNY and CDR2 SVGAGI (reference sequence).

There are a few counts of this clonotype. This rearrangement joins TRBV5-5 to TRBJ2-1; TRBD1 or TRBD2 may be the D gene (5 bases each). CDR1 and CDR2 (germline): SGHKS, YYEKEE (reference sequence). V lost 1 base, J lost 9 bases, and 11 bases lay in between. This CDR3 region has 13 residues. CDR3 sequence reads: CASSLWGSTEQFF. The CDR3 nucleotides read TGTGCCAGCAGCTTGTGGGGGTCCACTGAGCAGTTCTTC.